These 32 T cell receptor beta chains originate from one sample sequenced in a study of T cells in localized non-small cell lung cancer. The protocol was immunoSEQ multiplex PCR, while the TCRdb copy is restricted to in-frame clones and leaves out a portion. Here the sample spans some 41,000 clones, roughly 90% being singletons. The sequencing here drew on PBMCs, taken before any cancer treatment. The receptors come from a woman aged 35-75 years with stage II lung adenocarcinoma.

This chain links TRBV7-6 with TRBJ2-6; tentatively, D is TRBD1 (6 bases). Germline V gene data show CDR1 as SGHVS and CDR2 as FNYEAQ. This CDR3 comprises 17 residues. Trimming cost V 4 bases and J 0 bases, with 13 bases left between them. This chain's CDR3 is CASSSRGFDSGANVLTF. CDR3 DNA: TGTGCCAGCAGCTCCAGGGGATTCGACTCTGGGGCCAACGTCCTGACTTTC.

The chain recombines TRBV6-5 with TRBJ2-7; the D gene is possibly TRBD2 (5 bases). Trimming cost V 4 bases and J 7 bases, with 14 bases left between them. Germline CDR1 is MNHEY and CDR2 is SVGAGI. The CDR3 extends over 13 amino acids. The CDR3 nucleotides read TGTGCCAGCAGTTTGTCGGGGAGAGGGGAGCAGTACTTC. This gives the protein CASSLSGRGEQYF.

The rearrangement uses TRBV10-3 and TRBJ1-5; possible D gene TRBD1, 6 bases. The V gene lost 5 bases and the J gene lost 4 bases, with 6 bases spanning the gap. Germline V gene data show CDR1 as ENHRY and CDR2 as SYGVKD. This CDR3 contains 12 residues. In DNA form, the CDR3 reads TGTGCCATCAGTACAGGGAATCAGCCCCAGCATTTT. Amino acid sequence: CAISTGNQPQHF.

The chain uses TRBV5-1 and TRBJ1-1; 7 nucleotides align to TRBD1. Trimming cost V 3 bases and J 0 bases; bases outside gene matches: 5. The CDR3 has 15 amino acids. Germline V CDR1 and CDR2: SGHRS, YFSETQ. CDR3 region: CASSSSTGMNTEAFF. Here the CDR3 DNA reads TGCGCCAGCAGCTCCTCGACAGGGATGAACACTGAAGCTTTCTTT.

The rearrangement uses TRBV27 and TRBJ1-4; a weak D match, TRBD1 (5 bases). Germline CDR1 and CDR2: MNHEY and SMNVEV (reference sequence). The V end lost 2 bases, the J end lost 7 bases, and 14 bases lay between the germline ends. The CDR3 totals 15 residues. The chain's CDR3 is CASSLIGAGSEKLFF. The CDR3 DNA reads TGTGCCAGCAGTTTAATAGGGGCCGGGAGTGAAAAACTGTTTTTT. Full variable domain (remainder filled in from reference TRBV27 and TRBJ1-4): EAQVTQNPRYLITVTGKKLTVTCSQNMNHEYMSWYRQDPGLGLRQIYYSMNVEVTDKGDVPEGYKVSRKEKRNFPLILESPSPNQTSLYFCASSLIGAGSEKLFFGSGTQLSVL.

Here the CDR3 DNA reads TGCGCCAGCAGCCAAAGGAGGCAGGGCCTGGAAGATACGCAGTATTTT. It encodes CASSQRRQGLEDTQYF. The chain combines TRBV4-1 with TRBJ2-3; perhaps D is TRBD1 or TRBD2 (5 bases each). With 2 bases removed from V and 5 bases from J, the gap between germline ends came to 17 bases. Germline lookup yields CDR1 MGHRA and CDR2 YSYEKL. The CDR3 is 16 amino acids.

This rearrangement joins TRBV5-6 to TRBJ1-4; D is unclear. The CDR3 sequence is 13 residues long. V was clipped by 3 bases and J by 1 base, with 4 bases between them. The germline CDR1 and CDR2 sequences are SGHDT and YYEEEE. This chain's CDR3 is CASSWGTNEKLFF. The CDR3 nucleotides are TGTGCCAGCAGCTGGGGAACTAATGAAAAACTGTTTTTT.

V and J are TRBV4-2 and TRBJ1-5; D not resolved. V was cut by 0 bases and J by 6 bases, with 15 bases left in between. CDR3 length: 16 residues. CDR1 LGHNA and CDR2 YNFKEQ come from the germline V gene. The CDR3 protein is CASSQETASGSQPQHF. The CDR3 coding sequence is TGTGCCAGCAGCCAAGAAACCGCCTCGGGTAGTCAGCCCCAGCATTTT.

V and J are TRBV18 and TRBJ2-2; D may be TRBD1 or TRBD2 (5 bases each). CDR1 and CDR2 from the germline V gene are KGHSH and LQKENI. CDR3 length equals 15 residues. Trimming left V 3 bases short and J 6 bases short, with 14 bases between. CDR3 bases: TGTGCCAGCTCACCGGGACCGTTGGGGGCCGGGGAGCTGTTTTTT. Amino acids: CASSPGPLGAGELFF.

DNA of the CDR3: TGTGCCACCGGGGACTTACGCCTTTCTGGAAACACCATATATTTT. Its translation is CATGDLRLSGNTIYF. The chain has TRBV19 and TRBJ1-3; the D gene is possibly TRBD1 (5 bases). Looked up from germline, CDR1 is LNHDA and CDR2 is SQIVND (reference sequence). Trimming pared 10 bases from V and 1 base from J, leaving 17 bases between. The CDR3 spans 15 residues.

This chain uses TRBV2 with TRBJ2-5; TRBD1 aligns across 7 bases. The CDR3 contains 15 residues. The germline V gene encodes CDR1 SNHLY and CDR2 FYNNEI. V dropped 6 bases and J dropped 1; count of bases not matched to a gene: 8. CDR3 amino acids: CASRGDRVPQETQYF. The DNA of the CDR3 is TGTGCCAGCAGAGGCGACAGGGTACCCCAAGAGACCCAGTACTTC. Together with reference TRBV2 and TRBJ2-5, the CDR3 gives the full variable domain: EPEVTQTPSHQVTQMGQEVILRCVPISNHLYFYWYRQILGQKVEFLVSFYNNEISEKSEIFDDQFSVERPDGSNFTLKIRSTKLEDSAMYFCASRGDRVPQETQYFGPGTRLLVL.

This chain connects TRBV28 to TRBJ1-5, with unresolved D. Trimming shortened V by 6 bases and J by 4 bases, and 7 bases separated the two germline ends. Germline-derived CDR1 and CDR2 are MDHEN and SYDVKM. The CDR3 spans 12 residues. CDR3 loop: CASRALNQPQHF. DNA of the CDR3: TGTGCCAGCAGGGCCCTGAATCAGCCCCAGCATTTT.

The CDR3 spells CASSSGQGDYGYTF. The CDR3 DNA reads as TGTGCCAGCAGTTCAGGGCAGGGCGACTATGGCTACACCTTC. The chain uses TRBV6-5 and TRBJ1-2; TRBD1 is a possible D gene (5 bases). This CDR3 is built from 14 residues. The ends were cut back, 4 bases at V and 3 bases at J, with 12 bases in the middle. Germline values: CDR1 MNHEY, CDR2 SVGAGI.

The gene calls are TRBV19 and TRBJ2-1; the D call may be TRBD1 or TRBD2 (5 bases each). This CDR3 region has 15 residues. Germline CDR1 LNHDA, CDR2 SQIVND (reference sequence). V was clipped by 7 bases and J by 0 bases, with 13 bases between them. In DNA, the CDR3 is TGTGCCAGTACTTGGGACGTGAGCTCCTACAATGAGCAGTTCTTC. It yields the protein CASTWDVSSYNEQFF.

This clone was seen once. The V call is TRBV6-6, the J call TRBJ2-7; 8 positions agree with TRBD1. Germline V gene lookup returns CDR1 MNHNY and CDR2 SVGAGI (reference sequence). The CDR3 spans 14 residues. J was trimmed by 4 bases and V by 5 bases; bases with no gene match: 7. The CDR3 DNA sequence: TGTGCCAGCAGTCGAGGACAGGGTAATTACGAGCAGTACTTC. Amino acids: CASSRGQGNYEQYF.

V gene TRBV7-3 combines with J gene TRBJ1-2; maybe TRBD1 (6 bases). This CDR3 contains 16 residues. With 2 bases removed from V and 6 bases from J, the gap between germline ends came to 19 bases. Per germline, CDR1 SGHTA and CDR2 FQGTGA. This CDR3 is CASSLVPGAPLDGYTF. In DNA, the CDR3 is TGTGCCAGCAGCTTAGTGCCAGGGGCCCCTCTGGATGGCTACACCTTC.

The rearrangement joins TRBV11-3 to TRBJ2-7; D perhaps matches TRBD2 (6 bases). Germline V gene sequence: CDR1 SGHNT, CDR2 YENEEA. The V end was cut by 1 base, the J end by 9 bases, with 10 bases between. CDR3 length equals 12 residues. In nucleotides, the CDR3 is TGTGCCAGCAGCTTAGGACTAGTCGGGCAGTACTTC. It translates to CASSLGLVGQYF.

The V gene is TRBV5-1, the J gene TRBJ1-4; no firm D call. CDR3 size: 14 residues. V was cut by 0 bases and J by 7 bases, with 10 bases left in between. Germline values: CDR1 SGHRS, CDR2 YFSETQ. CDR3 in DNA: TGCGCCAGCAGCTTGGAGGCGGGAGTTGAAAAACTGTTTTTT. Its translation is CASSLEAGVEKLFF.

Written as DNA, the CDR3 is TGTGCCAGCTCACCAGCGCGGGGGCCTAGCACAGATACGCAGTATTTT. This translates into CASSPARGPSTDTQYF. This sequence joins TRBV18 and TRBJ2-3; D may be TRBD2 (7 bases). Germline values: CDR1 KGHSH, CDR2 LQKENI. V lost 2 bases and J 0 bases, leaving 12 bases between the germline ends. This CDR3 is 16 amino acids long.

The CDR3 reads CALSKARGAYEQYF. The CDR3 DNA reads TGTGCCTTATCGAAGGCCCGGGGGGCCTACGAGCAGTACTTC. The chain combines TRBV27 with TRBJ2-7; 7 bases agree with TRBD2. V gave up 11 bases and J gave up 2 bases; unmatched junction bases: 12. The CDR3 extends over 14 amino acids. Germline V gene data show CDR1 as MNHEY and CDR2 as SMNVEV (reference sequence).

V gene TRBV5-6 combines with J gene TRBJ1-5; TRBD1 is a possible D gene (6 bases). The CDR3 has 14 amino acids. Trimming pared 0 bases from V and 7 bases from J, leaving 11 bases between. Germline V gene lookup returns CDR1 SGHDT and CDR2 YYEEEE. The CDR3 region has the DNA TGTGCCAGCAGCTTGGCAGGGGTTCAACAGCCCCAGCATTTT. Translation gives CASSLAGVQQPQHF. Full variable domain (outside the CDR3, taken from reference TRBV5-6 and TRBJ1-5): DAGVTQSPTHLIKTRGQQVTLRCSPKSGHDTVSWYQQALGQGPQFIFQYYEEEERQRGNFPDRFSGHQFPNYSSELNVNALLLGDSALYLCASSLAGVQQPQHFGDGTRLSIL.

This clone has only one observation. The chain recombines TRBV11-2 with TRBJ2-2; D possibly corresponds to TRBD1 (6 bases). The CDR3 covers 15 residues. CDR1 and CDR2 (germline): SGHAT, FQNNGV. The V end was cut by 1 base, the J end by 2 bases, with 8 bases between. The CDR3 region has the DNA TGTGCCAGCAGCTTAGCCAGGGGAAACACCGGGGAGCTGTTTTTT. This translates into CASSLARGNTGELFF.

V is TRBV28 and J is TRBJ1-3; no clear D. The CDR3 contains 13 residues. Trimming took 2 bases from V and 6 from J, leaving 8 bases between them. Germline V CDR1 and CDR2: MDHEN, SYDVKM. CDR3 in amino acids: CASSLELENTIYF. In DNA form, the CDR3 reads TGTGCCAGCAGTTTAGAACTTGAAAACACCATATATTTT.

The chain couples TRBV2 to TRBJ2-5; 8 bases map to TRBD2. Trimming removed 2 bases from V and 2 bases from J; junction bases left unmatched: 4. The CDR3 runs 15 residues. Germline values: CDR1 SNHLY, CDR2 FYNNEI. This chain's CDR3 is CASSETRLAQETQYF. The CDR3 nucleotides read TGTGCCAGCAGTGAAACAAGACTAGCGCAAGAGACCCAGTACTTC.

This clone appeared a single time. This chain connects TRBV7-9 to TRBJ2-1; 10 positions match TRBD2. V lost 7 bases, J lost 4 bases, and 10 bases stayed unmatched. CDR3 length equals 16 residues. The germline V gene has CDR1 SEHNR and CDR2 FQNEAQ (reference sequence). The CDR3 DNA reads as TGTGCCAGCACCTCTCTAGCGGGAGTGTCGTACAATGAGCAGTTCTTC. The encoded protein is CASTSLAGVSYNEQFF.

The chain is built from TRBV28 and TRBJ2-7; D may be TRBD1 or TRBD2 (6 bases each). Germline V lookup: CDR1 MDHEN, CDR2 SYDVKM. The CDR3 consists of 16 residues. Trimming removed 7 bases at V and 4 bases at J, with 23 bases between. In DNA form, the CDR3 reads TGTGCCAGCATAATGGGGGGCGCCTTAAGTTCGTACGAGCAGTACTTC. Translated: CASIMGGALSSYEQYF.

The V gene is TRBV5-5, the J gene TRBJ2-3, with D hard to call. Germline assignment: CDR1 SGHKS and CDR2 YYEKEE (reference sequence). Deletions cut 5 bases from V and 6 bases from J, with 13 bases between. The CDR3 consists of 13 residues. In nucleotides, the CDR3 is TGTGCCAGCAGATTCGGACCTTCGGATACGCAGTATTTT. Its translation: CASRFGPSDTQYF.

The CDR3 is CASSGLAVSAQETQYF. In nucleotides, the CDR3 is TGTGCCAGCAGTGGACTAGCTGTAAGTGCCCAAGAGACCCAGTACTTC. The rearrangement links TRBV7-2 to TRBJ2-5; 8 bases align to TRBD2. CDR1 and CDR2 from the germline V gene are SGHTA and FQGNSA. The CDR3 is made up of 16 amino acids. V gave up 6 bases and J gave up 1 base; unmatched junction bases: 10.

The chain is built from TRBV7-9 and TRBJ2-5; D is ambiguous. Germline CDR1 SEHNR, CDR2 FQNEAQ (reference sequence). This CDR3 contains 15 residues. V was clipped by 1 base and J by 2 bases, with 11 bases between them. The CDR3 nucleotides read TGTGCCAGCAGCTTAGTCGCGGTAACTCAAGAGACCCAGTACTTC. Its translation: CASSLVAVTQETQYF.

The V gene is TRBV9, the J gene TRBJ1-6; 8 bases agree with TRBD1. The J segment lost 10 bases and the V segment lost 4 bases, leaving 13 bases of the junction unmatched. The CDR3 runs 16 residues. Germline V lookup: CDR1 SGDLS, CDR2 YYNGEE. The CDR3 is CASSSRTGLTDSPLHF. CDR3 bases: TGTGCCAGCAGCTCTCGGACAGGGCTAACCGACTCACCCCTCCACTTT.

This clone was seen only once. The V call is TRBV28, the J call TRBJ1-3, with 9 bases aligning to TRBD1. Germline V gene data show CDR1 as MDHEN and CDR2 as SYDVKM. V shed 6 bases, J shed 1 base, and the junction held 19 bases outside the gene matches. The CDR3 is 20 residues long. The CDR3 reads CASRDNRGLRFAGSGNTIYF. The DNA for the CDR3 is TGTGCCAGCAGGGATAACAGGGGGCTTAGGTTCGCGGGATCTGGAAACACCATATATTTT.

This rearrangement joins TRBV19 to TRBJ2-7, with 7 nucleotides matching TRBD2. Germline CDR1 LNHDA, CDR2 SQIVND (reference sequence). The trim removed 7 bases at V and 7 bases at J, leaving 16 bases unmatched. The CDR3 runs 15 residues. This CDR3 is CASTRAGTNAGEQYF. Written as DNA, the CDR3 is TGTGCCAGTACAAGAGCGGGGACTAACGCGGGGGAGCAGTACTTC.